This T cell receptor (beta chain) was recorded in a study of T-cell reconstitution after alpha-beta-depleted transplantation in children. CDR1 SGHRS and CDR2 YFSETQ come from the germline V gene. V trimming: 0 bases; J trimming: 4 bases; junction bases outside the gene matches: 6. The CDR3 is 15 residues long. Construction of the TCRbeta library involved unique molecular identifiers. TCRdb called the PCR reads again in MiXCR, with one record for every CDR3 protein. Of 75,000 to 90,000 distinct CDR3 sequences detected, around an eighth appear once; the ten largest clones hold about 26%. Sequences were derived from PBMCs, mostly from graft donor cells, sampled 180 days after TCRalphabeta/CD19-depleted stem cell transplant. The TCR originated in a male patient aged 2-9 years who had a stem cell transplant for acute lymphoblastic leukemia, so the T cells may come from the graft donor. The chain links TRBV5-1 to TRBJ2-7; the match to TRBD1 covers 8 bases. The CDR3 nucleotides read TGCGCCAGCAGCTTGGACGGACAGGGATTTTACGAGCAGTACTTC. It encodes CASSLDGQGFYEQYF.